Below, one TCR beta chain is given with its context. This clone showed up just a few times. Its specific antigen is unknown. Base qualities are not recorded, but no much larger clone differs from it by a single base. From a lookup of the germline V gene, CDR1 and CDR2 are KGHSH and LQKENI. V sheds 3 bases and J sheds 6 bases, leaving 11 bases between their ends. The CDR3 has 14 amino acids, counting the end cysteine and phenylalanine. Kept here is only the CDR3 DNA, which spans 42 bases and is read in frame from base 1. In total, approximately 700 healthy bone marrow donors made up the cohort. All cohort members were sampled while nominally healthy, although unrecorded immune exposures were likely present. The donor was CMV seropositive and belonged to the group of 250 to 300 seropositive cohort members. A peripheral blood sample was collected from each donor, and TCR beta sequencing was performed on peripheral blood mononuclear cells. Genomic DNA extraction from the blood cell samples was performed with the Qiagen DNeasy Blood Extraction Kit.

Libraries were built with the immunoSEQ multiplex PCR assay. The multiplex PCR relied on a mix of 60 forward primers for TCR Vbeta segments and 13 reverse primers for TCR Jbeta segments. The CDR3 region of rearranged TCR beta genes was amplified from genomic DNA by a multiplex PCR assay. The amplified TCR beta libraries were sequenced on the Illumina HiSeq System as 87-base-pair reads. From the authors' description of their analysis: In a later analysis, tens of millions of unique TCR beta chains were counted across the roughly 610 repertoires, and roughly 11 million of these chains were shared by at least two donors. To remove PCR and sequencing errors, raw reads were error-corrected and collapsed into unique sequences using a nearest-neighbor algorithm that merged closely related sequences. V, D and J gene segments were assigned by aligning CDR3 sequences to IMGT reference sequences. Each retained sequence needed at least a six-nucleotide match to both a V gene segment and a J gene segment. A rearrangement was called productive if the CDR3 had no stop codons and remained in frame with V and J, and every other rearrangement was called non-productive. CDR3 was defined according to IMGT convention as the region running from the second conserved V-encoded cysteine to the conserved J-encoded phenylalanine. The earlier analysis of about 640 of the donors excluded any sequence lacking an unambiguous match to a single V gene segment. An earlier analysis of 587 of the donors classified V segments as functional when productive rearrangements were above 56.7% and as segregating when the standard deviation between donors was above 5%. A statistical classification framework was built to diagnose cytomegalovirus status from the catalog of TCR beta chain sequences. In a later analysis, TCR nucleotide sequences were compared against IMGT/GENE-DB human TR gene sequences so that V and J genes could be assigned. In a later analysis, CDR3 sequences and most-parsimonious VDJ recombination scenarios were assigned using the TCRdist pipeline. A later analysis defined each TCR beta chain by its CDR3 amino acid sequence plus V-gene family, and excluded reads lacking a unique V-gene family. To address suspected cross-contamination and a sequencing artifact, a later analysis removed a few hundred highly shared, low-generation-probability nucleotide sequences. In a later analysis, a clonal expansion index for each public chain was calculated from normalized within-repertoire ranks of inferred template counts. In a later analysis, generation probabilities were computed with a VDJ recombination model fitted to out-of-frame rearrangements, and the resulting probabilities were checked against IGoR. In a later analysis, TCR-TCR, TCR-HLA and TCR-CMV co-occurrence was scored with hypergeometric tests, and a repertoire-size bias correction was applied to TCR pairs. In a later analysis, false discovery rates were estimated by permuting HLA or CMV assignments 20 times. A later analysis grouped co-occurring TCRs with DBSCAN, adding TCRdist sequence similarity when clustering within HLA-allele-positive subsets. Repertoires with fewer than 30,000 or more than 120,000 public chains were left out of co-occurrence clustering, as were about five repertoires with anomalous nucleotide sharing. As stored in TCRdb, this immuneACCESS dataset retains in-frame rearrangements with V and J assigned. A fraction of the clones does not appear; measured against another copy, unresolved V genes explain less than half of the discrepancy, and the remainder lacks a known reason. That table supplies the V and J calls and clone size; D and trimming were determined from the DNA. The sample contains some 150,000 clones, roughly 76% of them found a single time. 4.9% of the sample lies in the top ten.

These data belong to a study of cytomegalovirus exposure and HLA in healthy donors (dated by TCRdb to the late 2010s). About the study as a whole: According to an earlier analysis of 587 of the donors, some 180 million T cells yielded 90 million to 130 million unique TCR beta sequences and about 300 Gb of sequence data. Typing coverage varied by locus: about 620-630 donors for A, B, C, DRB1 and DQB1; 522 for DQA1; 600 to 610 for DPA1; approximately 490 for DPB1. Genome-wide SNP genotypes for about 65% of the roughly 700 donors were used in a later genetic analysis, which treated that subset as a discovery cohort. About five DR-DQ haplotypes were treated as single units for association and clustering because of strong linkage in the cohort. An earlier analysis of fewer than 700 of the donors applied high-throughput TCR beta sequencing to assess whether each TCR beta V gene segment acted as functional or pseudogenic. Both class I and class II loci were covered by HLA typing, at four-digit resolution. In a later analysis, previously published TCR beta repertoires from fewer than 750 donors were re-analyzed and high-resolution HLA genotyping was added so that TCR occurrence patterns could be studied. Donor age, sex, ethnicity and CMV serostatus were collected together with the repertoire data. On average, roughly 250,000 unique TCR beta nucleotide sequences were sequenced per donor among 398 genotyped donors of the cohort, with roughly 20% of those sequences being non-productive. The study aimed to test whether cataloging public T cell receptors could reveal signatures of past pathogen exposure. The later analysis used no new phenotypic data to find candidate immune exposures, relying instead on TCR beta sequences and their occurrence across donors. About 300 gigabases of sequencing data and roughly 90 million unique TCR sequences were included in an early release covering several hundred HLA-typed donors. Of the roughly 400 genotyped donors, approximately 80% were placed in the genetic ancestry cluster associated with self-reported Caucasian donors. The T cell repertoires of some 700 subjects were profiled by immunosequencing and related to cytomegalovirus serostatus. Besides the first cohort of roughly 700 subjects, a separate validation cohort made up of 120 different subjects was used. High-throughput TCR immunosequencing, statistical association of individual TCRs with disease status, and machine learning were combined to predict cytomegalovirus infection status. All discovery cohort repertoires had been generated using a single sequencing platform. General study outcomes and caveats: A later analysis associated about 16,000 TCR beta sequences with specific HLA alleles at a false discovery rate of 0.05. Only TCR beta chains were sequenced in this cohort, and the absence of alpha or paired-chain data limited detectable features. In a later genetic analysis, a missense DCLRE1C variant was associated with V-gene and J-gene trimming of TCR beta chains, and the association was replicated in an independent cohort. In an earlier analysis of around 600 of the donors, most TCR beta V segments appeared in productive rearrangements about 90% or about 30% of the time, broadly matching IMGT annotations. A later analysis found that most CMV-associated TCR beta chains appeared HLA-restricted, with HLA associations seemingly driven largely by CMV exposure. In a later analysis, TCR association rates were found to vary across HLA loci, with the most associated TCRs seen for DRB1 alleles and the fewest for HLA-C alleles. A further reported finding was that TCR beta sequences accurately predicted the HLA-A and HLA-B alleles for most subjects in the first cohort. The classifier was reported to diagnose cytomegalovirus status with high specificity and sensitivity in both the original cohort and the validation cohort. According to the authors, the approach could potentially be generalized to other disease states and immunological phenotypes. Some IMGT-functional V segments, including TRBV6-2 and TRBV6-3, could not be told apart with the 87-base-pair reads, so those segments were excluded. When HLA alleles, especially DR and DQ, strongly co-occurred, TCR associations were difficult to assign to individual alleles. In a later analysis, HLA-associated TCR beta chains were found to be more clonally expanded and to have lower generation probabilities than equally common non-associated chains. Three of the identified cytomegalovirus-associated TCR beta chains were confirmed in vitro to be specific for cytomegalovirus antigens. Several of the top co-occurrence clusters appeared to be linked to parvovirus B19, influenza, CMV and Epstein-Barr virus, according to a later analysis. A cluster of highly shared sequence variants was judged likely to represent a technical artifact of the sequencing pipeline. Over 15 rarely observed V segments, including chromosome 9 orphons, were excluded from the earlier analysis of several hundred of the donors because counts were too low. According to a later genetic analysis, donors in an Asian-associated ancestry cluster had fewer N-insertions in productive TCRs than the roughly 670-donor mean. Linkage disequilibrium might explain the correlated functional status among segregating V segments, but an unknown experimental factor could not be ruled out. Because HLA typing was unavailable for some donors at each locus, only the typed subset was used in association tests. Presence/absence analyses assumed roughly uniform sequencing depth across donors, an assumption that may not hold. While some public TCRs were present in many individuals, most TCR sequences turned up only very rarely across donors. A total of 164 TCR beta chains were listed by the study as associated with cytomegalovirus. CMV serostatus was the only immune exposure information available for the cohort.

The specimen was PBMCs. The clonotype originates from a woman between 18 and 29 years old in good health and CMV-seropositive. The receptor chain draws on TRBV18 and TRBJ1-4; the D region possibly corresponds to TRBD1 (6 bases align). The CDR3 protein: CASSPGPGDEKLFF. In nucleotides, the sequence is TGTGCCAGCTCACCGGGGCCAGGGGATGAAAAACTGTTTTTT. Here the CDR3 is joined to the reference TRBV18 and TRBJ1-4 genes, and the full variable domain is: NAGVMQNPRHLVRRRGQEARLRCSPMKGHSHVYWYRQLPEEGLKFMVYLQKENIIDESGMPKERFSAEFPKEGPSILRIQQVVRGDSAAYFCASSPGPGDEKLFFGSGTQLSVL.